This is a list of T cell receptor beta chains from one sample in a study of neoadjuvant nivolumab and ipilimumab in lung cancer. Repertoires were generated with immunoSEQ multiplex PCR, while TCRdb's copy carries only in-frame clones and drops some. The table records some 37,000 clones, 89% of them present only once. This sample comprised peripheral blood, obtained before neoadjuvant nivolumab, alone or with ipilimumab. All receptors derive from an adult with non-small cell lung cancer. CDR3s include the opening cysteine and the closing phenylalanine or tryptophan. The order of the fields is J gene, D gene, V gene, clone size, CDR3 protein, CDR3 DNA. The D gene is left open where the match is weak. The size entry is marked missing in some rows and otherwise reads once, few, many or a size class.

>TRBJ2-5|TRBD1|TRBV10-3|.
CAISDPARQGEETQYF
TGTGCCATCAGTGACCCCGCCCGACAGGGGGAAGAGACCCAGTACTTC
>TRBJ2-1|.|TRBV19|few
CALNEQFF
TGTGCCTTGAATGAGCAGTTCTTC
>TRBJ1-1|TRBD1|TRBV7-3|few
CASSEQGVGTEAFF
TGTGCCAGCAGCGAACAGGGGGTGGGCACTGAAGCTTTCTTT
>TRBJ1-4|.|TRBV30|.
CAWRWGEKLFF
TGTGCCTGGCGCTGGGGCGAAAAACTGTTTTTT
>TRBJ2-3|.|TRBV18|.
CASSPSISTDTQYF
TGTGCCAGCTCACCATCGATCAGCACAGATACGCAGTATTTT
>TRBJ1-2|TRBD1|TRBV7-2|.
CASSYRGGADGYTF
TGTGCCAGCAGCTATAGAGGGGGCGCGGATGGCTACACCTTC
>TRBJ1-5|TRBD1|TRBV19|.
CASSMGQTNNQPQHF
TGTGCCAGTAGTATGGGACAGACCAACAATCAGCCCCAGCATTTT
>TRBJ1-1|.|TRBV7-2|.
CASSPRQLGEAFF
TGTGCCAGCAGCCCGAGACAGTTGGGTGAAGCTTTCTTT
>TRBJ2-3|.|TRBV6-5|.
CASRRLDTQYF
TGTGCCAGCAGGAGACTTGATACGCAGTATTTT
>TRBJ2-2|.|TRBV6-4|.
CASTPVAGTGELFF
TGTGCCAGCACCCCCGTGGCGGGGACCGGGGAGCTGTTTTTT
>TRBJ2-7|.|TRBV27|.
CASSLSGQAFEQYF
TGTGCCAGCAGTTTATCCGGGCAGGCCTTCGAGCAGTACTTC
>TRBJ1-5|.|TRBV6-5|few
CASSYAYGYNQPQHF
TGTGCCAGCAGTTACGCGTACGGATACAATCAGCCCCAGCATTTT
>TRBJ1-2|TRBD1|TRBV2|.
CASRGQGQAGYTF
TGTGCCAGCAGAGGACAGGGCCAGGCGGGCTACACCTTC
>TRBJ1-2|.|TRBV18|once
CASSSLNYGYTF
TGTGCCAGCTCGTCGCTCAACTATGGCTACACCTTC
>TRBJ2-3|TRBD2|TRBV7-2|.
CASSLTLAGVGDTQYF
TGTGCCAGCAGCCTAACCCTAGCGGGGGTTGGCGATACGCAGTATTTT
>TRBJ2-7|TRBD2|TRBV7-9|.
CASSQAAGGPGSYEQYF
TGTGCCAGCAGCCAAGCGGCGGGAGGGCCTGGATCCTACGAGCAGTACTTC
>TRBJ2-7|.|TRBV7-9|.
CASSLSKKSYEQYF
TGTGCCAGCAGCTTGAGTAAAAAGTCCTACGAGCAGTACTTC
>TRBJ1-1|.|TRBV6-5|.
CASSYWPGDTEAFF
TGTGCCAGCAGTTACTGGCCAGGTGATACTGAAGCTTTCTTT
>TRBJ1-5|.|TRBV19|.
CASSIGGNQPQHF
TGTGCCAGTAGTATTGGAGGCAATCAGCCCCAGCATTTT
>TRBJ2-7|.|TRBV27|.
CASSHEDSYEQYF
TGTGCCAGCAGCCACGAGGACAGTTACGAGCAGTACTTC
>TRBJ2-3|.|TRBV5-4|.
CASSWPGGSDTDTQYF
TGTGCCAGCAGCTGGCCCGGTGGCTCAGACACAGATACGCAGTATTTT
>TRBJ1-2|.|TRBV9|once
CASSVDSSGNYGYTF
TGTGCCAGCAGCGTAGATTCCAGTGGAAACTATGGCTACACCTTC
>TRBJ1-1|.|TRBV20-1|.
CSARRQVTAFF
TGCAGTGCTCGTAGACAGGTTACAGCTTTCTTT
>TRBJ2-1|.|TRBV5-1|once
CASSLAVGSISGLYNEQFF
TGCGCCAGCAGCTTGGCCGTAGGGTCAATATCGGGTTTATACAATGAGCAGTTCTTC
>TRBJ1-5|.|TRBV10-3|.
CAISERGAGGGQPQHF
TGTGCCATCAGTGAGAGGGGTGCGGGGGGCGGACAGCCCCAGCATTTT
>TRBJ1-2|.|TRBV5-1|.
CASSPEGAGGYTF
TGCGCCAGCAGCCCCGAAGGGGCGGGAGGCTACACCTTC